Sequencing of this TCR beta chain was carried out in a study of blood T cell repertoires in COVID-19 (dated by TCRdb to 2020 to 2021). Background for the entire study: Samples covering the acute and convalescent phases of COVID-19 were provided by collaborators in the United States, Italy and Spain. Sample metadata almost always included a de-identified subject ID, COVID-19 status, age in years and sex. Where HLA class I and class II types were available, the types were taken from metadata supplied by the sample provider, not from assay-based typing. The material from the prospective study consisted of cDNA or gDNA derived from T cells, B-cell-depleted T cells, or PBMCs. The samples were drawn from two sources: the first 160 participants of the ongoing ImmuneRACE study, and 1,000 to 1,500 subjects contributed by 6 global collaborators. The repertoires were released in a freely available public database intended as a resource for research on the immune response to SARS-CoV-2. Deeply sampled blood TCRbeta repertoires from subjects exposed to, actively infected with, or recovered from COVID-19 were included in the dataset.

TCRbeta CDR3 regions were amplified from genomic DNA using the immunoSEQ Assay, a bias-controlled multiplex PCR. The published analysis was carried out like this. Within the assay, amplification of reference gene primers was used to estimate how many nucleated cells each sample contained. To quantify the absolute abundance of each unique TCRbeta CDR3 rearrangement, sequence reads were collapsed and filtered. For each sample, productive Simpson clonality was calculated by taking the square root of Simpson's diversity index across productive rearrangements. TCRdb carries this immuneACCESS record with in-frame sequences only. Its versions omit some clonotypes, under half of them owing to an unresolved V gene in the studies checked, with the rest unexplained. V, J and clone size are taken as reported in that table, and D and trimming were inferred from the DNA itself. This sample lists around 310,000 clones; nearly 90% were detected once. The ten biggest clones cover around 1% of the sample.

Here is what the overall study found, with its caveats: The quantity of clinical and demographic metadata differed by source and by participant and was supplied without curation.

This clone was picked up a small number of times. Its specific antigen is unknown. The sample holds no much larger clone one base away, and base qualities are not on file. According to the germline V gene, CDR1 reads MNHEY and CDR2 reads SVGAGI. Trimming at the junction amounts to 2 bases on V and 7 bases on J, and the germline ends lie 12 bases apart. The CDR3 runs 14 residues from the cysteine to the phenylalanine. Just CDR3 DNA is preserved here, 42 bases in frame from base 1. One collaborating source in Seattle enrolled patients while the patients were actively infected and followed the patients over time throughout the course of disease. Collaborating institutions collected whole blood in K2EDTA tubes following their own protocols. For TCRbeta analysis, collaborators shipped samples as frozen whole blood, isolated PBMCs, or DNA extracted from either of those sample types.

The clonotype was recovered from a woman between 40 and 55 years old with COVID-19, enrolled during active disease. This receptor chain uses TRBV6-5 and TRBJ1-5; TRBD1 is a weak D gene call, 5 bases matching. Sequenced sample: peripheral blood. The DNA sequence is TGTGCCAGCAGTTACAGCAGGGTTGGACAGCCCCAGCATTTT. Its protein product is CASSYSRVGQPQHF.